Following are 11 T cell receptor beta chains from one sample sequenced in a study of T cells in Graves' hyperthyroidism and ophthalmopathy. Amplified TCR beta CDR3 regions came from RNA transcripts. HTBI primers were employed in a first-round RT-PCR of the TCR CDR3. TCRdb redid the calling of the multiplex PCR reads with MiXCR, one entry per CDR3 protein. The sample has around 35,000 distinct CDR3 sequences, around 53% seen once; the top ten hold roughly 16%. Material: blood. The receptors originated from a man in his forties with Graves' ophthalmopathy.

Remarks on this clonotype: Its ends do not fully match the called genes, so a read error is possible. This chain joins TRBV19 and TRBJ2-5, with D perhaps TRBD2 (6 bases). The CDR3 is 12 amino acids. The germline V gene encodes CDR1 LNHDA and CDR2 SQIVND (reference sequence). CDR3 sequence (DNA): TGTGCCAGTATTCGGGAGCAAGAGGCCCAGTACTTC. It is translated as CASIREQEAQYF.

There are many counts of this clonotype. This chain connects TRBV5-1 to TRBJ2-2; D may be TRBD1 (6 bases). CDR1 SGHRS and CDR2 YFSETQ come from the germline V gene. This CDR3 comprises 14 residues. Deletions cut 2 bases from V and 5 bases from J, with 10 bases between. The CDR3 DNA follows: TGCGCCAGCAGCTTTGGGGGCAAGACCGGGGAGCTGTTTTTT. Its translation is CASSFGGKTGELFF.

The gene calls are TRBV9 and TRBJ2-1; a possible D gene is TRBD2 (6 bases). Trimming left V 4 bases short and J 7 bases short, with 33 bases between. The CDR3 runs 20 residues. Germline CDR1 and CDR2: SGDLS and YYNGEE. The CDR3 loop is CASSSGEGGYGETGGNEQFF. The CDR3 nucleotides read TGTGCCAGCAGCTCCGGAGAGGGAGGCTACGGAGAGACCGGGGGTAATGAGCAGTTCTTC.

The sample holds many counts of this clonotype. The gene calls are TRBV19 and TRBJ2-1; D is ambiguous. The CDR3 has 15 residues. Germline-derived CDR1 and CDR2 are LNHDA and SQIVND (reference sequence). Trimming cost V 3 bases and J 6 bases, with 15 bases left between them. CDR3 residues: CASSIRKLRANEQFF. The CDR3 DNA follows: TGTGCCAGTAGTATTAGGAAGCTTAGGGCCAATGAGCAGTTCTTC.

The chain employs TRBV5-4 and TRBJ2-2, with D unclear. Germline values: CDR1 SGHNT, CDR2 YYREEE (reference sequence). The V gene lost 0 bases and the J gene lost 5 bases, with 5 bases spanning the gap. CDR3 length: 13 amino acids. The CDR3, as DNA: TGTGCCAGCAGCTTGGGTCCAACCGGGGAGCTGTTTTTT. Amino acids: CASSLGPTGELFF.

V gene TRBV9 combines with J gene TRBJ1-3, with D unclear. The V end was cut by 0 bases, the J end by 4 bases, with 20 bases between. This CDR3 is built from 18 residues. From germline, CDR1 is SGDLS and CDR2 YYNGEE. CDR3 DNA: TGTGCCAGCAGCGTAGAATACGGGAGCTTTGCGTGGGGAAACACCATATATTTT. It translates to CASSVEYGSFAWGNTIYF.

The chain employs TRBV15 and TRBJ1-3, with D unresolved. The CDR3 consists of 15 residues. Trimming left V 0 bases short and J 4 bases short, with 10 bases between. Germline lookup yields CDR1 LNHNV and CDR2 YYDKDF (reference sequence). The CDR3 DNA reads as TGTGCCACCAGCAGAGATCCGGGTAGAGGAAACACCATATATTTT. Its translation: CATSRDPGRGNTIYF.

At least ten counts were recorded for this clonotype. CDR3 sequence: CASKGTGLYNEQFF. CDR3 coding DNA: TGTGCCAGTAAAGGGACAGGACTCTACAATGAGCAGTTCTTC. This sequence joins TRBV19 and TRBJ2-1, with 8 bases matching TRBD1. The germline V gene has CDR1 LNHDA and CDR2 SQIVND (reference sequence). The CDR3 runs 14 residues. Losses at the gene ends were 7 bases for V and 3 bases for J; bases not matched to a gene: 5. Full variable domain (outside the CDR3, taken from reference TRBV19 and TRBJ2-1): DGGITQSPKYLFRKEGQNVTLSCEQNLNHDAMYWYRQDPGQGLRLIYYSQIVNDFQKGDIAEGYSVSREKKESFPLTVTSAQKNPTAFYLCASKGTGLYNEQFFGPGTRLTVL.

CDR3 sequence (DNA): TGTGCCAGCAGCTTAGCCAGGACACATGGGCAGTACTTC. As protein: CASSLARTHGQYF. The chain carries TRBV7-8 and TRBJ2-7; a weak D match, TRBD1 (5 bases). Germline CDR1 is SGHVS and CDR2 is FQNEAQ. Trimming left V 0 bases short and J 9 bases short, with 12 bases between. The CDR3 spans 13 residues.

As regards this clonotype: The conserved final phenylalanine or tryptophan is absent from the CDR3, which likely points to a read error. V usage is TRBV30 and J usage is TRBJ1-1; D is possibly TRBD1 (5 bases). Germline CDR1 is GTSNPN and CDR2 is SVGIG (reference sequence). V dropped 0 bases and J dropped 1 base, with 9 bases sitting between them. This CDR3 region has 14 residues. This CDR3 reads CAWSVRGTNTEAFC. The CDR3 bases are TGTGCCTGGAGTGTTAGAGGGACGAACACTGAAGCTTTCTGT.

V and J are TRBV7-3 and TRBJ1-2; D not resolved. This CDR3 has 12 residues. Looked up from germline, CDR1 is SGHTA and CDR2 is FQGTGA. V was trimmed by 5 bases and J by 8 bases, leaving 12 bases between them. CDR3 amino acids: CASSIGLVGYTF. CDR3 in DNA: TGTGCCAGCAGCATAGGACTAGTAGGCTACACCTTC.